This T cell receptor beta chain originates from a study of glioma-infiltrating T cells. Study results and caveats: Tissue and blood shared very few CDR3 sequences. Tissue-blood divergence was below expectation in non-neoplastic patients, above in gliomas.

TCR alpha and beta CDR3 regions were amplified from RNA using iRepertoire nested multiplex PCR. One-step reverse transcription and amplification started from around 100-400 ng of tissue mRNA or PBMC total RNA. TCRdb re-called the multiplex PCR reads through MiXCR, storing one row per CDR3 protein. The sample yields some 93,000 distinct CDR3 sequences, roughly 40% seen once. CDR3 size: 17 residues. Germline CDR1 and CDR2: MGHRA and YSYEKL. On this clonotype: The antigen is unknown. At one end, the junction sequence differs from germline, possibly due to a read error.

The TCR comes from a human donor with low-grade glioma or glioblastoma, undergoing nonglioma brain surgery, or in good health (not recorded which). The genes are TRBV4-1 and TRBJ2-2, with D perhaps TRBD1 (6 bases). The sequenced material came from glioma tissue, nonneoplastic brain tissue, or PBMCs (not recorded which). DNA for the CDR3: TGCTCCAGCAGCTATACAGTGGGGGCGTGGGCCACCGGGGAGCTGTTTTTT. Amino acids: CSSSYTVGAWATGELFF.